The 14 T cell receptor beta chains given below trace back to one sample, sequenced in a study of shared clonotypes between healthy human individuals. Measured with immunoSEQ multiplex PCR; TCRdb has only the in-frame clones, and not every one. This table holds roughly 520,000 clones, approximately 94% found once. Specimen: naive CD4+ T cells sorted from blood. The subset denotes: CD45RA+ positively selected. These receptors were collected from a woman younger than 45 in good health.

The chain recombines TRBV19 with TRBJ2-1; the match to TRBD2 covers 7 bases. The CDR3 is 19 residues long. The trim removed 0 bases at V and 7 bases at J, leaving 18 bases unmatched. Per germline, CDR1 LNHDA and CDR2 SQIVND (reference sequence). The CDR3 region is CASSIDYGPLSGERNEQFF. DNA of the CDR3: TGTGCCAGTAGTATAGACTATGGACCACTAAGCGGGGAAAGAAATGAGCAGTTCTTC.

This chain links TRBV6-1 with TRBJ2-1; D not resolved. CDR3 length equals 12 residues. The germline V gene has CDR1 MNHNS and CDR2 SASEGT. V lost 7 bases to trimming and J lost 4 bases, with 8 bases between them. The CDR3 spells CASNFLYNEQFF. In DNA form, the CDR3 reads TGTGCCAGCAATTTCCTATACAATGAGCAGTTCTTC.

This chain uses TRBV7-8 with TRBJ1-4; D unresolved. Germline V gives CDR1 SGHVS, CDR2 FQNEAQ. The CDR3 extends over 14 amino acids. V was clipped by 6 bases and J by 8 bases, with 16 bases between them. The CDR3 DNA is TGTGCCAGCAGTCCCGGTAGGGTTGAGGAAAAACTGTTTTTT. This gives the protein CASSPGRVEEKLFF.

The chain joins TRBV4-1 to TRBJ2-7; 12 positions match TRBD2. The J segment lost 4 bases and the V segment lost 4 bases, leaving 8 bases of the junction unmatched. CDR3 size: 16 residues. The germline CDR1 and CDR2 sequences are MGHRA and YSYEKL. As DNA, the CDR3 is TGCGCCAGCAGCCCAGGACTAGCGGGAAGAGGATACGAGCAGTACTTC. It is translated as CASSPGLAGRGYEQYF.

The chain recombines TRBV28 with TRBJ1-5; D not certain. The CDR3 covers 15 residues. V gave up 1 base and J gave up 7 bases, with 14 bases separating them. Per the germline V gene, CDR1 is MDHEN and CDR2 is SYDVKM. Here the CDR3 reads CASSLSWPAGQPQHF. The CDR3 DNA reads TGTGCCAGCAGTTTATCTTGGCCCGCGGGCCAGCCCCAGCATTTT.

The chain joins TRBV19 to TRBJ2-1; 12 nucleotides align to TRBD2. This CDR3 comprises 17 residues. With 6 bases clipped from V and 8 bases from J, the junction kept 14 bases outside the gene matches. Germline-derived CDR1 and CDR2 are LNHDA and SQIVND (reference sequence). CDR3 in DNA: TGTGCCAGTAGAAACCTCTTCGGACTAGCGGGAATCCATGAGCAGTTCTTC. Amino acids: CASRNLFGLAGIHEQFF. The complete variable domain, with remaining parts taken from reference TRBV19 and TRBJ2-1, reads DGGITQSPKYLFRKEGQNVTLSCEQNLNHDAMYWYRQDPGQGLRLIYYSQIVNDFQKGDIAEGYSVSREKKESFPLTVTSAQKNPTAFYLCASRNLFGLAGIHEQFFGPGTRLTVL.

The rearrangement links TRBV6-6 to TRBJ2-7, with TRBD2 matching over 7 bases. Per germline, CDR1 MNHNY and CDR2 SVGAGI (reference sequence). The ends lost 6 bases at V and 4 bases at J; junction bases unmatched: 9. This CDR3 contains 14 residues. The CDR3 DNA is TGTGCCAGCAGAAAAGGGGCGGGAGCTTACGAGCAGTACTTC. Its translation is CASRKGAGAYEQYF.

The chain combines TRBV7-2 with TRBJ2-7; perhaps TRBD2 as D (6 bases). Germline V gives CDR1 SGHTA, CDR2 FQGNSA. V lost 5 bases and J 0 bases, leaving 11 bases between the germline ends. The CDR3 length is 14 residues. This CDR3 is CASSPGGNSYEQYF. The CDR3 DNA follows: TGTGCCAGCAGCCCCGGAGGGAACTCCTACGAGCAGTACTTC.

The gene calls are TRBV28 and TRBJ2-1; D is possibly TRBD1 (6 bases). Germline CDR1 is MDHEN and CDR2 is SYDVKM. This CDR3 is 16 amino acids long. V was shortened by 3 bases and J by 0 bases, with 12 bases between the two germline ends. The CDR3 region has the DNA TGTGCCAGCAGTTTGCCAGGGGCGAGCTCCTACAATGAGCAGTTCTTC. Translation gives CASSLPGASSYNEQFF. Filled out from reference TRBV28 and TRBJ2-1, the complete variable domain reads DVKVTQSSRYLVKRTGEKVFLECVQDMDHENMFWYRQDPGLGLRLIYFSYDVKMKEKGDIPEGYSVSREKKERFSLILESASTNQTSMYLCASSLPGASSYNEQFFGPGTRLTVL.

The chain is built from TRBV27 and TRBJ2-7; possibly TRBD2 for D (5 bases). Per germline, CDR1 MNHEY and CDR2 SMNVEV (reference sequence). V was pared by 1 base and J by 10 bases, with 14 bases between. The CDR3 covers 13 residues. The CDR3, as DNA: TGTGCCAGCAGTTTATTACGGATAACTAGACAGTACTTC. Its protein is CASSLLRITRQYF.

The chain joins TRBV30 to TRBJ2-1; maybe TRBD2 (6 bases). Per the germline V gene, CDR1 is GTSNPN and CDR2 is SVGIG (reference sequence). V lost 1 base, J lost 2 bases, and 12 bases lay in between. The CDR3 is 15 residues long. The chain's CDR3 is CAWSEAAGPYNEQFF. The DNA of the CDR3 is TGTGCCTGGAGTGAGGCAGCGGGCCCCTACAATGAGCAGTTCTTC.

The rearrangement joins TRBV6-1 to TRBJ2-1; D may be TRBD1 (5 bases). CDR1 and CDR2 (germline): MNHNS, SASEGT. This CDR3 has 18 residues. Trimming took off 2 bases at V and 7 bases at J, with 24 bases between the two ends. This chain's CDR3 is CASSEHLTARATKNEQFF. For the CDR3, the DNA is TGTGCCAGCAGTGAACACCTGACAGCCCGGGCTACTAAGAATGAGCAGTTCTTC.

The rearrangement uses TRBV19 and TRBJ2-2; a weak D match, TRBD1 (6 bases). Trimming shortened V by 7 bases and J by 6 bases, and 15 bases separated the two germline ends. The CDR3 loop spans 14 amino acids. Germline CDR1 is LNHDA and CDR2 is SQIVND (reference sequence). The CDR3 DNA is TGTGCCAGTATGGACAGAGGCAGAGCCGGGGAGCTGTTTTTT. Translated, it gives CASMDRGRAGELFF.

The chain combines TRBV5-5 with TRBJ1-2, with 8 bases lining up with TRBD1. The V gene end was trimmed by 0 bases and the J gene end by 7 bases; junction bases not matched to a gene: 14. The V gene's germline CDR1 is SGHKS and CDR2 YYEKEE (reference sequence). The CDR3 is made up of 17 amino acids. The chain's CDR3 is CASSLARVRDRLAGYTF. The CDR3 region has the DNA TGTGCCAGCAGCTTGGCTCGAGTTAGGGACAGGCTAGCTGGCTACACCTTC.